Listed here are 11 T cell receptor beta chains from one sample, sequenced in a study of beta chain features in type 1 diabetes. General study points: Across all four CD4+ subsets, people with type 1 diabetes showed modestly shorter TCRB CDR3s.

For these TCRs, the target antigens are not known. Isolated RNA was reverse transcribed in full, so expressed TCRB transcripts were sequenced. Assay: immunoSEQ multiplex PCR; the TCRdb copy retains only in-frame clones and omits some. Of 100,000 to 150,000 clones listed, 9% are singletons. Sequenced sample: central memory CD4+ T cells from blood. The receptors derive from a man aged 25-45 years with type 1 diabetes.

The rearrangement links TRBV2 to TRBJ1-2; TRBD1 is a possible D gene (6 bases). With 5 bases removed from V and 3 bases from J, the gap between germline ends came to 13 bases. CDR3 size: 14 residues. Germline lookup yields CDR1 SNHLY and CDR2 FYNNEI. The CDR3 sequence is CASSLQGMDYGYTF. The CDR3 bases are TGTGCCAGCAGTCTACAGGGTATGGACTATGGCTACACCTTC.

The sample holds a few counts of this clone. The genes are TRBV6-1 and TRBJ2-5; weak D call: TRBD2 (5 bases). The CDR3 consists of 15 residues. V was pared by 4 bases and J by 3 bases, with 15 bases between. Per the germline V gene, CDR1 is MNHNS and CDR2 is SASEGT. In DNA form, the CDR3 reads TGTGCCAGCAGTGCCAACTTCGGACTGAAAGAGACCCAGTACTTC. It specifies CASSANFGLKETQYF.

This clone appeared a few times. The V call is TRBV19, the J call TRBJ2-2, with 10 positions matching TRBD2. Germline lookup yields CDR1 LNHDA and CDR2 SQIVND (reference sequence). V gave up 3 bases and J gave up 6 bases; unmatched junction bases: 7. The CDR3 runs 16 residues. CDR3 protein: CASSIPSGGAAGELFF. The CDR3, as DNA: TGTGCCAGTAGTATCCCCAGCGGGGGGGCCGCCGGGGAGCTGTTTTTT.

This clone appeared a few times. The chain employs TRBV18 and TRBJ2-7; 7 bases map to TRBD2. This CDR3 comprises 15 residues. The J segment lost 3 bases and the V segment lost 3 bases, leaving 8 bases of the junction unmatched. The V gene's germline CDR1 is KGHSH and CDR2 LQKENI. CDR3 amino acids: CASSPPGTIFYEQYF. CDR3 in DNA: TGTGCCAGCTCACCCCCCGGGACTATCTTCTACGAGCAGTACTTC.

V usage is TRBV29-1 and J usage is TRBJ2-1, with D perhaps TRBD1 (6 bases). Germline V gene data show CDR1 as SQVTM and CDR2 as ANQGSEA. The CDR3 extends over 19 amino acids. V lost 1 base and J 0 bases, leaving 22 bases between the germline ends. CDR3 DNA sequence: TGCAGCGTTGAAGGGGTAGTGGGGGCCTCCTTTAACTCCTACAATGAGCAGTTCTTC. It translates to CSVEGVVGASFNSYNEQFF.

This chain uses TRBV30 with TRBJ2-4, with 8 positions matching TRBD2. The CDR3 contains 12 residues. V shed 6 bases, J shed 4 bases, and the junction held 2 bases outside the gene matches. The germline gives CDR1 GTSNPN, CDR2 SVGIG (reference sequence). In DNA form, the CDR3 reads TGTGCCTGCGGGGGGGGAAAAAACATTCAGTACTTC. Protein sequence: CACGGGKNIQYF.

This clone has more than one count but fewer than ten. J is TRBJ2-3 and V is TRBV27; 7 bases line up with TRBD2. From germline, CDR1 is MNHEY and CDR2 SMNVEV (reference sequence). CDR3 length equals 17 residues. The ends lost 8 bases at V and 0 bases at J; junction bases unmatched: 14. In DNA form, the CDR3 reads TGTGCCAGCCGGGGCGGGGGAAGCCGGCCTAGCACAGATACGCAGTATTTT. Translation gives CASRGGGSRPSTDTQYF.

This chain joins TRBV4-2 and TRBJ1-3; D not resolved. The CDR3 runs to 16 residues. CDR1 is LGHNA and CDR2 is YNFKEQ in the germline V gene. Trimming stripped 4 bases from V and 0 bases from J, with 13 bases between. Here the CDR3 reads CASSRFGVTSGNTIYF. In nucleotides, the CDR3 is TGTGCCAGCAGCCGGTTCGGGGTTACCTCTGGAAACACCATATATTTT.

The chain joins TRBV6-1 to TRBJ2-6, with 7 bases fitting TRBD1. V shed 4 bases, J shed 2 bases, and the junction held 5 bases outside the gene matches. Germline CDR1 reads MNHNS; CDR2 reads SASEGT. This CDR3 spans 16 amino acids. The CDR3 DNA sequence: TGTGCCAGCAGTGGGGGCGACAGGGCTGGGGCCAACGTCCTGACTTTC. It encodes CASSGGDRAGANVLTF.

The chain recombines TRBV5-1 with TRBJ1-6; a weak D match, TRBD1 (6 bases). Trimming pared 0 bases from V and 10 bases from J, leaving 14 bases between. The CDR3 extends over 15 amino acids. Germline V gene sequence: CDR1 SGHRS, CDR2 YFSETQ. CDR3 in DNA: TGCGCCAGCAGCTTGGGGGCTCCGGGACAATCACCCCTCCACTTT. The encoded protein is CASSLGAPGQSPLHF.

The gene calls are TRBV19 and TRBJ1-4; no firm D call. The germline V gene encodes CDR1 LNHDA and CDR2 SQIVND (reference sequence). V was shortened by 5 bases and J by 6 bases, with 16 bases between the two germline ends. The CDR3 contains 15 residues. The DNA for the CDR3 is TGTGCCAGTAGTTTTAAGCGACGGTACGATGAAAAACTGTTTTTT. Amino acids: CASSFKRRYDEKLFF.